This TCR beta chain was sequenced during a study of response to subunit inactivated influenza vaccine. Study conclusions and caveats: The authors put forward the suggestion that each seasonal influenza vaccination may bring in only a limited number of new T cells.

This CDR3 has 11 residues. Trimming pared 0 bases from V and 12 bases from J, leaving 6 bases between. The germline V gene has CDR1 DFQATT and CDR2 SNEGSKA (reference sequence). Details on this clonotype: The antigen remains undetermined.

TCRdb itself ran the RT-PCR reads through MiXCR, one entry per CDR3 protein. The repertoire holds 750,000 to 850,000 distinct CDR3 sequences, with less than 20% as singletons. The chain uses TRBV20-1 and TRBJ1-6; D is undetermined. This sample comprised PBMCs from blood, obtained less than 6 days after vaccination. The TCR comes from a man aged 50 to 60 who received an inactivated influenza vaccine. Here the CDR3 reads CSAREGGPLHF. Written as DNA, the CDR3 is TGCAGTGCTAGAGAGGGTGGACCCCTCCACTTT.